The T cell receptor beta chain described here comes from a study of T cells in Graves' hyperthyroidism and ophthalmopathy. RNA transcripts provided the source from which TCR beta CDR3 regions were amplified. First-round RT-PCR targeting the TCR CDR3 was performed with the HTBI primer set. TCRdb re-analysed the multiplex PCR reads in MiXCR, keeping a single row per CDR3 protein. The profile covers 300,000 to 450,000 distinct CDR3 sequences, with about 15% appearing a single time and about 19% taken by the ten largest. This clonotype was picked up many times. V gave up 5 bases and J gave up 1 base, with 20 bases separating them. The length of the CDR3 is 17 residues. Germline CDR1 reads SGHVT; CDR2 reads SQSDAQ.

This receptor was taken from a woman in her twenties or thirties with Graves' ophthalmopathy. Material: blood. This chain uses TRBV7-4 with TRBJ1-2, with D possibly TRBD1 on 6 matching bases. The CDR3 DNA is TGTGCCAGCAGCAAGCTTAAGGCAGGGGTGATTAACTATGGCTACACCTTC. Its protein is CASSKLKAGVINYGYTF. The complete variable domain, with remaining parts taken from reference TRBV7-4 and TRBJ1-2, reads GAGVSQSPRYKVAKRGRDVALRCDSISGHVTLYWYRQTLGQGSEVLTYSQSDAQRDKSGRPSGRFSAERPERSVSTLKIQRTEQGDSAVYLCASSKLKAGVINYGYTFGSGTRLTVV.